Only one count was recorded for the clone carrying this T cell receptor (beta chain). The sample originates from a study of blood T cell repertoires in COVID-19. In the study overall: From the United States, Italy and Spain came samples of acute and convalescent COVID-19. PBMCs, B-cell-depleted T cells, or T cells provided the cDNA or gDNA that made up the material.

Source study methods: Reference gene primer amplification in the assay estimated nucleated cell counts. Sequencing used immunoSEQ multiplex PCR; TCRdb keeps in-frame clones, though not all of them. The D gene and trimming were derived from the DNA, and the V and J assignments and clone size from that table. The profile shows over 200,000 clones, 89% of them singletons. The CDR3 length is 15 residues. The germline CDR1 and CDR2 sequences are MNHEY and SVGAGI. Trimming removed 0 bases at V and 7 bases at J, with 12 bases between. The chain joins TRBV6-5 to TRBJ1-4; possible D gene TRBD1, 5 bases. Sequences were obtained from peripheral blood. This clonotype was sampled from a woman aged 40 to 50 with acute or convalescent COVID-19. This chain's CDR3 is CASSYSREGIEKLFF. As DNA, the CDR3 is TGTGCCAGCAGTTACTCCAGGGAGGGAATTGAAAAACTGTTTTTT.